This T cell receptor beta chain derives from a study of blood T cell repertoires in COVID-19. Across the whole study: T cells, B-cell-depleted T cells, or PBMCs supplied cDNA or gDNA.

In the authors' methods: Nucleated cell number was recorded as an estimate derived from reference gene primer amplification. Sequencing used immunoSEQ multiplex PCR; TCRdb keeps in-frame clones, though not all of them. V and J calls and clone size are copied from that table; D and trimming were computed from the DNA. The profile covers 350,000 or so clones, with roughly 88% appearing a single time and about 1.5% taken by the ten largest. The CDR3 spans 14 residues. Germline CDR1 MNHEY, CDR2 SVGAGI. Trimming removed 6 bases at V and 3 bases at J, with 12 bases between. Seattle patients were enrolled while actively infected and followed longitudinally.

The genes are TRBV6-5 and TRBJ1-5; tentative D call: TRBD1 (5 bases). The TCR was taken from a woman aged 25 to 39 with COVID-19, enrolled during active disease. The specimen was peripheral blood. CDR3 region: CASRGRGFNQPQHF. The CDR3 DNA is TGTGCCAGCAGGGGGCGAGGATTCAATCAGCCCCAGCATTTT.